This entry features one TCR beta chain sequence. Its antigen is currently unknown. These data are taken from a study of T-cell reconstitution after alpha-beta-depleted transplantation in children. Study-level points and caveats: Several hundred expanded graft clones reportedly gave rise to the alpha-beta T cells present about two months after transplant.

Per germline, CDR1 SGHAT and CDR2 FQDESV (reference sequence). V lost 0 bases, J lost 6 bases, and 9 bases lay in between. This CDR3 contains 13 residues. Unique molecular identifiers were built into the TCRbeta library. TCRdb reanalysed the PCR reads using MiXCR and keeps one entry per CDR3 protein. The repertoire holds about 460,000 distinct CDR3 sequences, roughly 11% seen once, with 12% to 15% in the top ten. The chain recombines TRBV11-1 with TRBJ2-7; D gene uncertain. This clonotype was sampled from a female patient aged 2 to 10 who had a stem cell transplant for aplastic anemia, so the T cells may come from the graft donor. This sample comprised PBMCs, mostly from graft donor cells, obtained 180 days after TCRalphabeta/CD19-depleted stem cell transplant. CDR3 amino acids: CASSLAVGREQYF. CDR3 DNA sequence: TGTGCCAGCAGCTTAGCTGTGGGCCGCGAGCAGTACTTC.